This T cell receptor (beta chain) appears in the sequencing data of a study of shared clonotypes between healthy human individuals. V gave up 5 bases and J gave up 5 bases, with 10 bases separating them. The CDR3 is 13 residues long. CDR1 and CDR2 (germline): LGHNT, FRNRAP. Deep level was the assay's run setting. The assay was immunoSEQ multiplex PCR, and TCRdb's table has in-frame clones only and misses some. This table has hundreds of thousands of clones, 95% to 96% appearing once. CD45RO negativity and positive selection for CCR7 defined naive CD8 cells, a population that excluded terminally differentiated effector memory CD45RA+ cells.

The sample taken for sequencing was naive CD8+ T cells sorted from blood. This TCR was sampled from a woman under 40 in good health. The genes are TRBV12-5 and TRBJ2-1; D may be TRBD2 (5 bases). Here the CDR3 DNA reads TGTGCTAGTGGTCCCCTCGGGAACAATGAGCAGTTCTTC. This codes for CASGPLGNNEQFF.